The 24 T cell receptor beta chains in this list originate from one sample, sequenced in a study of identifying expanded T cells in peripheral blood. Clones were read by immunoSEQ multiplex PCR, and TCRdb kept only the in-frame ones, dropping some. The repertoire holds just over 90,000 clones, with more than 70% as singletons. The sequenced sample was blood. Receptors were obtained from a person between 18 and 70 years old in good health.

The chain joins TRBV7-9 to TRBJ2-7; 9 positions agree with TRBD2. V was pared by 1 base and J by 6 bases, with 4 bases of the junction left unmatched. Germline-derived CDR1 and CDR2 are SEHNR and FQNEAQ (reference sequence). This CDR3 is built from 14 residues. CDR3 residues: CASSLGGRASEQYF. The CDR3 coding sequence is TGTGCCAGCAGCTTAGGCGGGAGGGCCAGCGAGCAGTACTTC.

The chain couples TRBV20-1 to TRBJ1-1; maybe TRBD1 (5 bases). Trimming took off 5 bases at V and 5 bases at J, with 9 bases between the two ends. Germline CDR1 DFQATT, CDR2 SNEGSKA (reference sequence). The CDR3 covers 11 residues. CDR3 sequence: CSAWGYTEAFF. The DNA for the CDR3 is TGCAGTGCTTGGGGGTATACTGAAGCTTTCTTT.

The chain employs TRBV19 and TRBJ1-2, with TRBD1 identical over 8 bases. The CDR3 spans 15 residues. V gave up 4 bases and J gave up 2 bases; unmatched junction bases: 6. Germline-derived CDR1 and CDR2 are LNHDA and SQIVND (reference sequence). CDR3 protein: CASSTQRTGNYGYTF. CDR3 nucleotide sequence: TGTGCCAGTAGTACCCAGAGGACAGGGAACTATGGCTACACCTTC.

There are a few counts of this clone. The chain combines TRBV5-1 with TRBJ1-1; TRBD1 agrees at 10 bases. The V gene end was trimmed by 2 bases and the J gene end by 5 bases; junction bases not matched to a gene: 6. The length of the CDR3 is 15 residues. Looked up from germline, CDR1 is SGHRS and CDR2 is YFSETQ. The CDR3 bases are TGCGCCAGCAGCTTAACCGGGACAGGGGCGACTGAAGCTTTCTTT. This gives the protein CASSLTGTGATEAFF.

This clone was seen once. The chain couples TRBV6-5 to TRBJ1-1; TRBD1 agrees at 11 bases. Looked up from germline, CDR1 is MNHEY and CDR2 is SVGAGI. V was clipped by 7 bases and J by 5 bases; unmatched bases: 6. The CDR3 has 14 amino acids. For the CDR3, the DNA is TGTGCCAGCAACCCCGGGACAGGGGGGACTGAAGCTTTCTTT. Translating it yields CASNPGTGGTEAFF.

The J gene is TRBJ1-1, the V gene TRBV5-5, with D perhaps TRBD1 (5 bases). Germline values: CDR1 SGHKS, CDR2 YYEKEE (reference sequence). V lost 0 bases to trimming and J lost 8 bases, with 8 bases between them. This CDR3 contains 12 residues. The CDR3: CASSLVAGEAFF. The CDR3 nucleotides read TGTGCCAGCAGCTTGGTGGCAGGGGAAGCTTTCTTT.

This rearrangement joins TRBV11-2 to TRBJ2-1, with 9 nucleotides matching TRBD1. CDR3 length: 15 amino acids. V lost 3 bases to trimming and J lost 4 bases; unmatched junction nucleotides: 4. CDR1 is SGHAT and CDR2 is FQNNGV in the germline V gene. CDR3 sequence: CASSFADRGYNEQFF. The CDR3 DNA sequence: TGTGCCAGCAGCTTCGCGGACAGGGGTTACAATGAGCAGTTCTTC.

The chain combines TRBV11-2 with TRBJ2-7, with 9 bases aligning to TRBD1. CDR3 length: 17 amino acids. The germline V gene encodes CDR1 SGHAT and CDR2 FQNNGV. V was pared by 0 bases and J by 2 bases, with 8 bases of the junction left unmatched. The CDR3 bases are TGTGCCAGCAGCTTAGACCCAGGGGGGACAGGGACCTACGAGCAGTACTTC. This translates into CASSLDPGGTGTYEQYF.

The rearrangement uses TRBV30 and TRBJ2-1; 11 nucleotides align to TRBD2. The CDR3 is 16 amino acids. Trimming cost V 4 bases and J 0 bases; bases outside gene matches: 5. The V gene's germline CDR1 is GTSNPN and CDR2 SVGIG (reference sequence). The DNA for the CDR3 is TGTGCCTGGACACTAGCGGGGGCGAGCTCCTACAATGAGCAGTTCTTC. It is translated as CAWTLAGASSYNEQFF.

The chain combines TRBV6-6 with TRBJ1-4, with no clear D. V was trimmed by 6 bases and J by 5 bases, leaving 10 bases between them. The CDR3 is 13 amino acids. Germline loops: CDR1 MNHNY, CDR2 SVGAGI (reference sequence). Here the CDR3 reads CASRDETNEKLFF. As DNA, the CDR3 is TGTGCCAGCAGGGATGAAACAAATGAAAAACTGTTTTTT.

The chain has TRBV10-1 and TRBJ2-7; D ambiguous. The CDR3 consists of 13 residues. Germline loops: CDR1 WNHNN, CDR2 SYGVQD (reference sequence). The V gene lost 0 bases and the J gene lost 2 bases, with 5 bases spanning the gap. CDR3: CASSESGAYEQYF. DNA for the CDR3: TGCGCCAGCAGTGAGTCGGGCGCCTACGAGCAGTACTTC.

CDR3 sequence: CASSPVGGRMAEQYF. The CDR3 nucleotides are TGTGCCAGCTCACCGGTAGGCGGGAGAATGGCCGAGCAGTACTTC. The chain carries TRBV18 and TRBJ2-7, with 7 bases lining up with TRBD2. CDR3 length: 15 residues. The V gene's germline CDR1 is KGHSH and CDR2 LQKENI. Trimming cost V 3 bases and J 6 bases; bases outside gene matches: 11.

As for this clone: The sample carries other DNA sequences with the same CDR3. V and J are TRBV5-5 and TRBJ2-5; 8 bases match TRBD1. Germline-derived CDR1 and CDR2 are SGHKS and YYEKEE (reference sequence). The CDR3 is made up of 13 amino acids. Unmatched junction bases numbered 3, after V lost 2 bases and J lost 6 bases. CDR3: CASSLGQGQTQYF. The CDR3 nucleotides are TGTGCCAGCAGCTTAGGACAGGGCCAGACCCAGTACTTC.

V and J are TRBV5-1 and TRBJ2-5; 9 bases align to TRBD1. CDR3 length: 16 residues. Per germline, CDR1 SGHRS and CDR2 YFSETQ. Germline trimming cut 0 bases from V and 0 bases from J; bases unmatched to any gene: 3. CDR3 amino acids: CASSLGDRVHQETQYF. In DNA form, the CDR3 reads TGCGCCAGCAGCTTGGGGGACAGGGTACACCAAGAGACCCAGTACTTC.

The chain combines TRBV5-1 with TRBJ1-2; no clear D gene. Per the germline V gene, CDR1 is SGHRS and CDR2 is YFSETQ. V was cut by 2 bases and J by 8 bases, with 13 bases left in between. This CDR3 is built from 13 residues. The CDR3: CASSFYGEEGYTF. The DNA for the CDR3 is TGCGCCAGCAGCTTCTACGGGGAGGAGGGCTACACCTTC.

The chain couples TRBV9 to TRBJ2-1, with D uncertain. The CDR3 extends over 15 amino acids. V lost 4 bases, J lost 5 bases, and 16 bases lay in between. Per the germline V gene, CDR1 is SGDLS and CDR2 is YYNGEE. CDR3 in amino acids: CASSPGARTNNEQFF. The CDR3, as DNA: TGTGCCAGCAGCCCGGGTGCGAGGACCAACAATGAGCAGTTCTTC.

This clone was detected only once. The gene calls are TRBV6-1 and TRBJ1-4; D remains unclear. The germline CDR1 and CDR2 sequences are MNHNS and SASEGT. The CDR3 length is 12 residues. The germline V and J ends were trimmed by 2 bases and 6 bases, with 4 bases remaining between them. CDR3 in amino acids: CASSELHEKLFF. The CDR3 region has the DNA TGTGCCAGCAGTGAATTGCATGAAAAACTGTTTTTT.

V and J are TRBV7-2 and TRBJ1-3; possibly TRBD1 for D (6 bases). Germline CDR1 is SGHTA and CDR2 is FQGNSA. The CDR3 has 17 residues. Trimming shortened V by 2 bases and J by 0 bases, and 14 bases separated the two germline ends. CDR3 loop: CASSLWSDRFSGNTIYF. The CDR3 DNA is TGTGCCAGCAGCTTATGGTCGGACAGATTCTCTGGAAACACCATATATTTT.

The chain uses TRBV7-8 and TRBJ1-2, with 7 nucleotides matching TRBD1. Germline CDR1 is SGHVS and CDR2 is FQNEAQ. This CDR3 comprises 15 residues. The ends lost 4 bases at V and 5 bases at J; junction bases unmatched: 10. CDR3 protein: CASSSTGAERYGYTF. In DNA, the CDR3 is TGTGCCAGCAGCTCCACAGGGGCCGAACGTTATGGCTACACCTTC.

J is TRBJ2-4 and V is TRBV7-4; TRBD2 matches 12 bases. Germline CDR1 reads SGHVT; CDR2 reads SQSDAQ. The CDR3 covers 19 residues. The ends lost 2 bases at V and 0 bases at J; junction bases unmatched: 8. The CDR3 protein is CASSLFRLAGGLAKNIQYF. The CDR3 DNA reads TGTGCCAGCAGCTTATTTAGGCTAGCGGGAGGGCTAGCCAAAAACATTCAGTACTTC.

This clone was found once. This sequence joins TRBV27 and TRBJ2-1, with 7 bases fitting TRBD1. There are 15 residues in the CDR3. V lost 6 bases to trimming and J lost 3 bases; unmatched junction nucleotides: 8. Germline CDR1 is MNHEY and CDR2 is SMNVEV (reference sequence). The CDR3 sequence is CASSRTGQFYNEQFF. CDR3 nucleotide sequence: TGTGCCAGCAGCCGAACGGGACAGTTCTACAATGAGCAGTTCTTC.

The rearrangement links TRBV7-9 to TRBJ1-4, with TRBD1 identical over 9 bases. Germline assignment: CDR1 SEHNR and CDR2 FQNEAQ (reference sequence). V gave up 6 bases and J gave up 6 bases; unmatched junction bases: 14. The CDR3 has 17 amino acids. The CDR3 DNA sequence: TGTGCCAGCAGTCCGGACAGGGGACGCGTAGGCGATGAAAAACTGTTTTTT. This gives the protein CASSPDRGRVGDEKLFF.

This chain connects TRBV9 to TRBJ2-2; D not resolved. CDR1 is SGDLS and CDR2 is YYNGEE in the germline V gene. The ends were cut back, 3 bases at V and 0 bases at J, with 6 bases in the middle. The CDR3 contains 14 residues. The chain's CDR3 is CASSAPANTGELFF. The CDR3 nucleotides are TGTGCCAGCAGCGCTCCGGCGAACACCGGGGAGCTGTTTTTT.

J is TRBJ2-2 and V is TRBV4-1, with D possibly matching TRBD2 (5 bases). The V gene lost 5 bases and the J gene lost 0 bases, with 13 bases spanning the gap. The germline gives CDR1 MGHRA, CDR2 YSYEKL. CDR3 length equals 16 residues. CDR3 coding DNA: TGCGCCAGCAGCTTAGAGGGCATCGCGAACACCGGGGAGCTGTTTTTT. Amino acids: CASSLEGIANTGELFF.